The rows below give T cell receptor beta chains drawn from one sample of a study of a mutant IDH1 vaccine in newly diagnosed glioma. These receptors have no identified antigens. Data came from immunoSEQ multiplex PCR; TCRdb stores just in-frame clones and leaves some out. The sample lists tens of thousands of clones, approximately 82% occurring once. The starting material was PBMCs, obtained from a glioma patient whose treatment included an IDH1 peptide vaccine. Receptors were obtained from a woman aged 18-29 years with glioma. CDR3s include the opening cysteine and the closing phenylalanine or tryptophan. D genes are given only for firm matches.

V	J	D	CDR3
TRBV29-1	TRBJ1-6	TRBD1	CSAGQALGSYNSPLHF
TRBV18	TRBJ2-5	TRBD2	CASSPPASGSETQYF
TRBV4-1	TRBJ1-5	-	CASSRGGQGNQPQHF
TRBV7-2	TRBJ2-7	TRBD2	CASSLIPSGSSLGEQYF
TRBV13	TRBJ1-4	-	CASSPGYGAANEKLFF
TRBV4-3	TRBJ1-4	TRBD1	CASSQSGQGAGGILFF
TRBV6-1	TRBJ1-5	-	CASSATVSNQPQHF
TRBV7-9	TRBJ2-7	-	CASSWGTSESYEQYF
TRBV11-3	TRBJ2-7	-	CASSFRDNSYEQYF
TRBV27	TRBJ2-2	TRBD1	CASTIIQGAPGELFF
TRBV6-1	TRBJ1-5	TRBD1	CASSTGGGNQPQHF
TRBV14	TRBJ1-4	-	CASSQDWADGKKLFF
TRBV27	TRBJ2-5	TRBD2	CASSPWTSGGETQYF
TRBV5-1	TRBJ2-7	-	CASSLDAYEQYF
TRBV6-6	TRBJ1-2	-	CASSARRGDYGYTF
TRBV5-1	TRBJ2-7	-	CASSSTGLYEQYF
TRBV5-4	TRBJ2-5	-	CASSVRSQETQYF
TRBV19	TRBJ2-1	TRBD2	CASSTTSWNEQFF
TRBV28	TRBJ2-7	-	CASSQGDTFGGEQYF
TRBV4-1	TRBJ2-3	-	CASSPTPRITDTQYF
TRBV4-3	TRBJ2-5	-	CASSQTGLGETQYF
TRBV6-5	TRBJ1-1	-	CASIERSEAFF
TRBV11-3	TRBJ2-3	-	CASSSSRDTQYF
TRBV10-3	TRBJ1-1	TRBD1	CAISGGIATGAEAFF
TRBV11-2	TRBJ2-5	-	CASSLAGTGQETQYF
TRBV18	TRBJ2-5	-	CASSPGRETQYF
TRBV11-2	TRBJ1-5	-	CASSVDINQPQHF
TRBV6-5	TRBJ1-6	-	CASSSADSYNSPLHF
TRBV10-3	TRBJ1-5	TRBD1	CAISDAGTGVSQPQHF